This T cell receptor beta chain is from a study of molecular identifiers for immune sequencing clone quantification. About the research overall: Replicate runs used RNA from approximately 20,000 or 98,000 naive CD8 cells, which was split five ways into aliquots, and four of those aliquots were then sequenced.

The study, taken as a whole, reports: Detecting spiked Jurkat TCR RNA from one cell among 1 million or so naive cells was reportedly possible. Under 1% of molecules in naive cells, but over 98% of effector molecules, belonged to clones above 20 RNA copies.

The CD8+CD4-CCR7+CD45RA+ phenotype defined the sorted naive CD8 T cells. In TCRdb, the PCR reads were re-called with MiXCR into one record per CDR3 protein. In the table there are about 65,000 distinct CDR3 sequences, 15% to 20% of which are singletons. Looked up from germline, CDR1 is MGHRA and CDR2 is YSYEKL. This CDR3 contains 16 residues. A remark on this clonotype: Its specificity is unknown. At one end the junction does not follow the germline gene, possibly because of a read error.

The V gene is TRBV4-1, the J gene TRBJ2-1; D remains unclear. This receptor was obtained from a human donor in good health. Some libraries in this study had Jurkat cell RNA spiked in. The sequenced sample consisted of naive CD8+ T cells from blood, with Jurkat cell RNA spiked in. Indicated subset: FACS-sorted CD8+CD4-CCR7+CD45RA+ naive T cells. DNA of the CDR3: TGCGCCAGCAGCCAACTAACTAACGGCTTTTACAATGAGCAGCTCTTC. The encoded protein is CASSQLTNGFYNEQLF.